One and the same sample provided the 5 T cell receptor beta chains below, sequenced in a study of cytomegalovirus exposure and HLA in healthy donors. Profiled with immunoSEQ multiplex PCR; TCRdb holds only in-frame clones, not every one. The data hold 140,000 or so clones, with 91% observed a single time. The sample was PBMCs. Receptors were obtained from a man in his late teens or twenties in good health and CMV-seronegative.

The V call is TRBV6-5, the J call TRBJ1-5, with a possible D match to TRBD1 (6 bases). Per germline, CDR1 MNHEY and CDR2 SVGAGI. V shed 2 bases and J shed 7 bases, with 18 bases lying between them. The CDR3 contains 16 residues. CDR3 amino acids: CASSYEVRGPRQPQHF. DNA of the CDR3: TGTGCCAGCAGTTACGAAGTCAGGGGACCCAGGCAGCCCCAGCATTTT.

This chain connects TRBV29-1 to TRBJ1-1; 11 bases line up with TRBD1. The V gene end was trimmed by 7 bases and the J gene end by 10 bases; junction bases not matched to a gene: 8. Germline assignment: CDR1 SQVTM and CDR2 ANQGSEA. This CDR3 has 12 amino acids. The CDR3 reads CSGIGQGATAFF. The CDR3 bases are TGCAGCGGCATAGGACAGGGGGCAACAGCTTTCTTT. The variable domain in full, with the rest retrieved from reference TRBV29-1 and TRBJ1-1, is SAVISQKPSRDICQRGTSLTIQCQVDSQVTMMFWYRQQPGQSLTLIATANQGSEATYESGFVIDKFPISRPNLTFSTLTVSNMSPEDSSIYLCSGIGQGATAFFGQGTRLTVV.

The rearrangement uses TRBV19 and TRBJ1-1, with 10 bases fitting TRBD1. J was trimmed by 3 bases and V by 5 bases; bases with no gene match: 9. Germline CDR1 and CDR2: LNHDA and SQIVND (reference sequence). The CDR3 spans 16 residues. The CDR3 nucleotides are TGTGCCAGTAGTCTCGACAGGGGGCGAACGTACACTGAAGCTTTCTTT. This translates into CASSLDRGRTYTEAFF.

The rearrangement links TRBV5-4 to TRBJ1-2; the D gene is possibly TRBD1 (6 bases). Looked up from germline, CDR1 is SGHNT and CDR2 is YYREEE (reference sequence). CDR3 length: 16 residues. Trimming left V 0 bases short and J 4 bases short, with 16 bases between. The CDR3 region is CASSLAPTGMPYGYTF. The CDR3 region has the DNA TGTGCCAGCAGCTTGGCCCCAACAGGGATGCCCTATGGCTACACCTTC.

CDR3 region: CASSHGTSGYSSTDTQYF. CDR3 nucleotide sequence: TGTGCCAGCAGCCACGGGACTAGCGGGTATTCTAGCACAGATACGCAGTATTTT. The chain employs TRBV9 and TRBJ2-3; 12 nucleotides align to TRBD2. Germline V CDR1 and CDR2: SGDLS, YYNGEE. Trimming cost V 4 bases and J 0 bases; bases outside gene matches: 9. The CDR3 totals 18 residues.